A single sample is the source of the 30 T cell receptor beta chains below, sequenced in a study of cytomegalovirus exposure and HLA in healthy donors (dated by TCRdb to about 2017). Preparation of the library involved the immunoSEQ multiplex PCR assay. For the multiplex PCR, a mixture combining 60 forward primers for TCR Vbeta segments and 13 reverse primers for TCR Jbeta segments was used. TCRdb provides this immuneACCESS table in a form limited to in-frame rearrangements. Some clones are lacking; in checked studies, under half of them reflect an unresolved V gene, and why the rest are absent is not known. For this sample the table gives over 100,000 clones, of which 74% were detected only once. 2% to 2.5% of the sample goes to the ten largest clones. The sample consisted of PBMCs. The receptors stem from a human donor in good health.

The V gene is TRBV7-2, the J gene TRBJ2-7, with D hard to call. This CDR3 is built from 13 residues. Germline lookup yields CDR1 SGHTA and CDR2 FQGNSA. With 5 bases removed from V and 4 bases from J, the gap between germline ends came to 12 bases. The CDR3 nucleotides are TGTGCCAGCAGCCCCTCACCTCTATACGAGCAGTACTTC. Its translation is CASSPSPLYEQYF.

The CDR3 reads CAISSSGNTEAFF. The DNA for the CDR3 is TGTGCCATCAGTTCGTCGGGAAACACTGAAGCTTTCTTT. The J gene is TRBJ1-1, the V gene TRBV10-3; no clear D gene. The CDR3 contains 13 residues. Trimming took 5 bases from V and 2 from J, leaving 9 bases between them. The V gene's germline CDR1 is ENHRY and CDR2 SYGVKD.

The chain employs TRBV4-2 and TRBJ1-2; possible D gene TRBD1, 5 bases. V was pared by 4 bases and J by 5 bases, with 14 bases between. The CDR3 is made up of 14 amino acids. The germline gives CDR1 LGHNA, CDR2 YNFKEQ. The CDR3 is CASSPDQGPYGYTF. The CDR3, as DNA: TGTGCCAGCAGCCCAGATCAGGGTCCTTATGGCTACACCTTC.

The rearrangement joins TRBV6-1 to TRBJ1-2, with D hard to call. The CDR3 spans 15 residues. The V gene's germline CDR1 is MNHNS and CDR2 SASEGT. Trimming cost V 4 bases and J 4 bases, with 16 bases left between them. The CDR3 DNA reads TGTGCCAGCAGTGTAGTCTTGAGTCAATCCTATGGCTACACCTTC. Translating it yields CASSVVLSQSYGYTF.

The V and J genes are TRBV7-6 and TRBJ1-1; 8 nucleotides match TRBD1. Germline loops: CDR1 SGHVS, CDR2 FNYEAQ. J was trimmed by 1 base and V by 5 bases; bases with no gene match: 3. This CDR3 has 14 amino acids. This chain's CDR3 is CASSGGQANTEAFF. CDR3 in DNA: TGTGCCAGCAGCGGGGGACAGGCGAACACTGAAGCTTTCTTT.

The rearrangement uses TRBV9 and TRBJ1-4; TRBD1 is a possible D gene (6 bases). The V end lost 0 bases, the J end lost 10 bases, and 13 bases lay between the germline ends. This CDR3 has 14 residues. Germline CDR1 SGDLS, CDR2 YYNGEE. Here the CDR3 reads CASSVGQDSRKLFF. The CDR3 DNA reads TGTGCCAGCAGCGTAGGACAGGATTCCAGAAAACTGTTTTTT.

With respect to this clone: At one boundary the junction diverges from the germline segment, which might be a read error. CDR3 residues: CASSPISGTGELFF. CDR3 bases: TGTGCTAGCAGCCCTATTTCCGGGACCGGGGAGCTGTTTTTT. This sequence joins TRBV7-7 and TRBJ2-2; no reliable D call. The germline V gene encodes CDR1 SSHAT and CDR2 FNYEAQ (reference sequence). The CDR3 is made up of 14 amino acids. The variable domain in full, completed from reference TRBV7-7 and TRBJ2-2, reads GAGVSQSPRYKVTKRGQDVTLRCDPISSHATLYWYQQALGQGPEFLTYFNYEAQPDKSGLPSDRFSAERPEGSISTLTIQRTEQRDSAMYRCASSPISGTGELFFGEGSRLTVL.

This chain joins TRBV28 and TRBJ2-5, with a tentative D call TRBD2 (6 bases). The V end lost 9 bases, the J end lost 13 bases, and 21 bases lay between the germline ends. Germline loops: CDR1 MDHEN, CDR2 SYDVKM. The CDR3 runs to 12 residues. This CDR3 is CASRSGVLSWYF. CDR3 bases: TGTGCCAGTCGGTCGGGAGTGCTGTCCTGGTACTTC.

The gene calls are TRBV18 and TRBJ1-1, with D possibly being TRBD1 (5 bases). The CDR3 runs 16 residues. From germline, CDR1 is KGHSH and CDR2 LQKENI. V lost 0 bases and J lost 11, with 22 bases in between. In DNA, the CDR3 is TGTGCCAGCTCACCACCAGGGGCAGGGTTACGAGCATCGGCTTTCTTT. Residues: CASSPPGAGLRASAFF.

V is TRBV6-4 and J is TRBJ2-1, with 8 bases identical to TRBD1. V gave up 4 bases and J gave up 3 bases; unmatched junction bases: 8. The V gene's germline CDR1 is MRHNA and CDR2 SNTAGT. CDR3 size: 16 residues. CDR3 nucleotides: TGTGCCAGCAGTGCCAAGACAGGGGCGGACTACAATGAGCAGTTCTTC. Translating gives CASSAKTGADYNEQFF.

The CDR3 reads CASSLRWGQRNSPLHF. The CDR3 nucleotides read TGTGCCAGCAGTCTCCGCTGGGGACAGCGTAATTCACCCCTCCACTTT. V gene TRBV27 combines with J gene TRBJ1-6, with TRBD1 identical over 7 bases. Germline CDR1 and CDR2: MNHEY and SMNVEV (reference sequence). The CDR3 consists of 16 residues. V was pared by 5 bases and J by 6 bases, with 10 bases of the junction left unmatched.

The chain employs TRBV5-1 and TRBJ1-2; no definite D call. The germline gives CDR1 SGHRS, CDR2 YFSETQ. The CDR3 has 14 residues. The ends were cut back, 4 bases at V and 4 bases at J, with 14 bases in the middle. CDR3 region: CASSDRTRIYGYTF. The CDR3 coding sequence is TGCGCCAGCAGCGATCGTACACGAATCTATGGCTACACCTTC. Filled out from reference TRBV5-1 and TRBJ1-2, the complete variable domain reads KAGVTQTPRYLIKTRGQQVTLSCSPISGHRSVSWYQQTPGQGLQFLFEYFSETQRNKGNFPGRFSGRQFSNSRSEMNVSTLELGDSALYLCASSDRTRIYGYTFGSGTRLTVV.

This rearrangement joins TRBV30 to TRBJ1-6, with D tentatively TRBD1 (5 bases). Per the germline V gene, CDR1 is GTSNPN and CDR2 is SVGIG (reference sequence). Trimming left V 0 bases short and J 3 bases short, with 15 bases between. CDR3 size: 17 residues. The CDR3 DNA is TGTGCCTGGAGTGTACGACAGACAAACGACTATAATTCACCCCTCCACTTT. Its protein product is CAWSVRQTNDYNSPLHF.

The V gene is TRBV6-4, the J gene TRBJ1-2; D is perhaps TRBD1 (5 bases). Germline CDR1 and CDR2: MRHNA and SNTAGT. The V gene lost 1 base and the J gene lost 6 bases, with 12 bases spanning the gap. The CDR3 is made up of 14 amino acids. The CDR3 loop reads CASSDLGRADGYTF. The CDR3 nucleotides read TGTGCCAGCAGTGACTTGGGCAGGGCGGATGGCTACACCTTC.

About this clone: At one boundary the junction diverges from the germline segment, which might be a read error. The V call is TRBV11-2, the J call TRBJ1-2; weak D call: TRBD1 (6 bases). The CDR3 runs 13 residues. Germline CDR1 reads SGHAT; CDR2 reads FQNNGV. The CDR3: CASSPTSGGHAGF. The CDR3, as DNA: TGTGCCAGCAGCCCCACGTCCGGGGGGCACGCGGGCTTC.

For this clone: The germline gene is not matched at one end of the junction; a read error may be the cause. This chain joins TRBV7-9 and TRBJ2-3; 11 bases agree with TRBD2. Germline V gives CDR1 SEHNR, CDR2 FQNEAQ (reference sequence). The CDR3 sequence is 16 residues long. CDR3 in amino acids: CASSFVLAGVGAAQYF. Written as DNA, the CDR3 is TGTGCTAGCAGCTTCGTACTAGCGGGAGTGGGGGCCGCGCAGTATTTT. The whole variable domain, filled in from reference TRBV7-9 and TRBJ2-3, reads DTGVSQNPRHKITKRGQNVTFRCDPISEHNRLYWYRQTLGQGPEFLTYFQNEAQLEKSRLLSDRFSAERPKGSFSTLEIQRTEQGDSAMYLCASSFVLAGVGAAQYFGPGTRLTVL.

This rearrangement joins TRBV18 to TRBJ1-3; tentative D call: TRBD1 (6 bases). V lost 1 base and J lost 3, with 19 bases in between. Germline CDR1 reads KGHSH; CDR2 reads LQKENI. CDR3 length equals 18 residues. CDR3 amino acids: CASSPLGGGEWSGNTIYF. In nucleotides, the CDR3 is TGTGCCAGCTCACCACTTGGGGGGGGCGAATGGAGTGGAAACACCATATATTTT.

This clone showed up just a few times. This chain connects TRBV5-4 to TRBJ1-4, with unresolved D. Trimming removed 1 base from V and 4 bases from J, with 8 bases in between. Germline CDR1 is SGHNT and CDR2 is YYREEE (reference sequence). CDR3 length: 14 amino acids. The CDR3 protein is CASSLTGLNEKLFF. The CDR3 DNA reads as TGTGCCAGCAGCTTGACCGGACTTAATGAAAAACTGTTTTTT.

The CDR3 bases are TGCGCCAGCAGCATGTACGAAGGACAGGCCGTTCTGGATACGCAGTATTTT. This gives the protein CASSMYEGQAVLDTQYF. The V gene is TRBV4-3, the J gene TRBJ2-3; 7 nucleotides line up with TRBD1. The germline CDR1 and CDR2 sequences are LGHNA and YSLEER. Trimming removed 5 bases from V and 6 bases from J; junction bases left unmatched: 17. This CDR3 has 17 amino acids.

The rearrangement links TRBV7-2 to TRBJ1-3; unclear D gene. CDR1 SGHTA and CDR2 FQGNSA come from the germline V gene. Trimming took off 5 bases at V and 3 bases at J, with 8 bases between the two ends. The CDR3 has 13 amino acids. CDR3 amino acids: CASSPGIGNTIYF. The DNA of the CDR3 is TGTGCCAGCAGCCCCGGGATTGGAAACACCATATATTTT. The whole variable domain, filled in from reference TRBV7-2 and TRBJ1-3, reads GAGVSQSPSNKVTEKGKDVELRCDPISGHTALYWYRQSLGQGLEFLIYFQGNSAPDKSGLPSDRFSAERTGGSVSTLTIQRTQQEDSAVYLCASSPGIGNTIYFGEGSWLTVV.

There are a few counts of this clone. The rearrangement joins TRBV5-1 to TRBJ1-2, with 8 bases fitting TRBD1. The CDR3 sequence is 13 residues long. Trimming cost V 4 bases and J 5 bases; bases outside gene matches: 4. CDR1 SGHRS and CDR2 YFSETQ come from the germline V gene. The CDR3 sequence: CASSEDRGYGYTF. The CDR3 nucleotides are TGCGCCAGCAGCGAAGACAGGGGATATGGCTACACCTTC.

The CDR3: CASTGAGENTGELFF. In DNA, the CDR3 is TGCGCCAGCACCGGAGCGGGGGAGAACACCGGGGAGCTGTTTTTT. V and J are TRBV5-1 and TRBJ2-2; 8 bases align to TRBD2. The CDR3 consists of 15 residues. With 6 bases clipped from V and 1 base from J, the junction kept 5 bases outside the gene matches. Germline-derived CDR1 and CDR2 are SGHRS and YFSETQ. The entire variable domain, with the rest obtained from reference TRBV5-1 and TRBJ2-2, is as follows: KAGVTQTPRYLIKTRGQQVTLSCSPISGHRSVSWYQQTPGQGLQFLFEYFSETQRNKGNFPGRFSGRQFSNSRSEMNVSTLELGDSALYLCASTGAGENTGELFFGEGSRLTVL.

The chain joins TRBV30 to TRBJ1-1; TRBD1 is a possible D gene (5 bases). CDR3 size: 14 residues. Germline assignment: CDR1 GTSNPN and CDR2 SVGIG (reference sequence). Trimming pared 5 bases from V and 7 bases from J, leaving 20 bases between. The CDR3 loop reads CAWEFPQGTVEAFF. The CDR3 coding sequence is TGTGCCTGGGAGTTCCCCCAGGGAACGGTTGAAGCTTTCTTT.

V usage is TRBV19 and J usage is TRBJ2-2; D is perhaps TRBD2 (5 bases). Trimming took 10 bases from V and 6 from J, leaving 18 bases between them. In germline, CDR1 is LNHDA, CDR2 SQIVND (reference sequence). CDR3 length equals 14 residues. CDR3 in DNA: TGTGCCACTACGGGGTATTCGGTTGCCGGGGAGCTGTTTTTT. Its protein is CATTGYSVAGELFF.

The chain carries TRBV4-1 and TRBJ2-5, with 12 bases fitting TRBD2. Germline V gives CDR1 MGHRA, CDR2 YSYEKL. The CDR3 has 16 amino acids. Germline trimming cut 2 bases from V and 4 bases from J; bases unmatched to any gene: 5. CDR3: CASSQLAGGPGETQYF. The CDR3 nucleotides are TGCGCCAGCAGCCAACTAGCGGGAGGGCCGGGAGAGACCCAGTACTTC.

This clone has only one observation. This chain uses TRBV7-8 with TRBJ2-7; D might be TRBD2 (6 bases). From germline, CDR1 is SGHVS and CDR2 FQNEAQ. This CDR3 comprises 16 residues. Trimming stripped 1 base from V and 4 bases from J, with 17 bases between. The CDR3 DNA reads as TGTGCCAGCAGCTTAGTCCGGCAGGGAGGTTCGTACGAGCAGTACTTC. Translating it yields CASSLVRQGGSYEQYF.

This clone occurred a few times. The chain couples TRBV5-1 to TRBJ2-7, with unresolved D. The V gene lost 0 bases and the J gene lost 0 bases, with 13 bases spanning the gap. The germline V gene encodes CDR1 SGHRS and CDR2 YFSETQ. The CDR3 is 16 residues long. The CDR3 sequence: CASSLGPGFISYEQYF. The CDR3 DNA sequence: TGCGCCAGCAGCTTGGGTCCAGGATTTATCTCCTACGAGCAGTACTTC. Drawing the rest from reference TRBV5-1 and TRBJ2-7, the complete variable domain is KAGVTQTPRYLIKTRGQQVTLSCSPISGHRSVSWYQQTPGQGLQFLFEYFSETQRNKGNFPGRFSGRQFSNSRSEMNVSTLELGDSALYLCASSLGPGFISYEQYFGPGTRLTVT.

This chain links TRBV4-1 with TRBJ2-1; 9 positions match TRBD2. Unmatched junction bases numbered 9, after V lost 9 bases and J lost 3 bases. Germline-derived CDR1 and CDR2 are MGHRA and YSYEKL. The CDR3 consists of 15 residues. CDR3: CASRTASGNYNEQFF. As DNA, the CDR3 is TGCGCCAGTAGGACGGCTAGCGGGAACTACAATGAGCAGTTCTTC.

This clone was picked up one time. V gene TRBV5-1 combines with J gene TRBJ1-3; 8 bases are a match to TRBD1. The junction had 6 bases not matched to a gene; V was cut back by 2 bases and J by 2 bases. This CDR3 comprises 16 residues. Germline V gives CDR1 SGHRS, CDR2 YFSETQ. Here the CDR3 DNA reads TGCGCCAGCAGCTTAACCGGGACAGGTACTGGAAACACCATATATTTT. This encodes CASSLTGTGTGNTIYF.

The chain recombines TRBV6-6 with TRBJ2-3, with 11 bases matching TRBD2. CDR1 and CDR2 (germline): MNHNY, SVGAGI (reference sequence). The CDR3 has 14 amino acids. DNA for the CDR3: TGTGCTGCTAGCGGGAGGTTAAACACAGATACGCAGTATTTT. Its translation is CAASGRLNTDTQYF.